These 10 T cell receptor beta chains originate from one sample sequenced in a study of T-cell reconstitution after alpha-beta-depleted transplantation in children. During its preparation, the TCRbeta library received unique molecular identifiers. MiXCR, applied by TCRdb to the PCR reads, yields one record per CDR3 protein. The sample records approximately 800,000 distinct CDR3 sequences, approximately 15% being singletons. The sequencing here drew on PBMCs, mostly from graft donor cells, taken 360 days after TCRalphabeta/CD19-depleted stem cell transplant. Receptors originate from a male patient under 18 who had a stem cell transplant for acute lymphoblastic leukemia, so the T cells may come from the graft donor.

This clonotype has only a few counts. The gene calls are TRBV20-1 and TRBJ2-2, with 7 bases matching TRBD1. Germline V gene lookup returns CDR1 DFQATT and CDR2 SNEGSKA (reference sequence). V lost 8 bases and J lost 0; bases outside the gene matches: 3. The CDR3 runs 13 residues. The CDR3 loop reads CSTGQSNTGELFF. CDR3 sequence (DNA): TGCAGTACGGGACAGTCGAACACCGGGGAGCTGTTTTTT.

This chain joins TRBV12-3 or TRBV12-4 and TRBJ2-7; D is perhaps TRBD1 or TRBD2 (7 bases each). V shed 5 bases and J shed 5 bases, with 19 bases lying between them. The length of the CDR3 is 15 residues. CDR3 nucleotide sequence: TGTGCCAGCAGTCTAGTACAGGGGAGGGTTCACGAGCAGTACTTC. Translating it yields CASSLVQGRVHEQYF.

This clonotype was observed many times. The chain recombines TRBV27 with TRBJ2-7, with 7 bases lining up with TRBD1. Germline CDR1 MNHEY, CDR2 SMNVEV (reference sequence). The CDR3 covers 16 residues. V shed 8 bases, J shed 5 bases, and the junction held 18 bases outside the gene matches. The CDR3 is CASSEPFGQVPHEQYF. Here the CDR3 DNA reads TGTGCCAGCTCCGAACCGTTCGGACAGGTCCCCCACGAGCAGTACTTC.

Many counts were recorded for this clonotype. The V and J genes are TRBV5-1 and TRBJ2-7, with D possibly TRBD1 on 6 matching bases. The CDR3 spans 14 residues. Trimming removed 4 bases from V and 3 bases from J, with 14 bases in between. From germline, CDR1 is SGHRS and CDR2 YFSETQ. CDR3 sequence reads: CASSNRAASYEQYF. DNA of the CDR3: TGCGCCAGCAGCAACAGGGCTGCCAGCTACGAGCAGTACTTC.

At least ten counts were recorded for this clonotype. The V call is TRBV7-6, the J call TRBJ2-1, with 11 bases fitting TRBD2. V dropped 7 bases and J dropped 1; count of bases not matched to a gene: 3. This CDR3 has 15 amino acids. The V gene's germline CDR1 is SGHVS and CDR2 FNYEAQ. The CDR3 is CASTIAGGSYNEQFF. CDR3 in DNA: TGTGCCAGCACCATAGCGGGGGGGTCCTACAATGAGCAGTTCTTC.

This clonotype has only a few counts. The chain uses TRBV5-6 and TRBJ1-5; TRBD1 agrees at 7 bases. The CDR3 runs to 17 residues. Trimming at V came to 0 bases and at J to 3 bases, leaving 9 bases not matched to a gene. Germline CDR1 SGHDT, CDR2 YYEEEE. The CDR3 nucleotides read TGTGCCAGCAGCTTGGGGCCTCGGACAGGTTTCAATCAGCCCCAGCATTTT. This gives the protein CASSLGPRTGFNQPQHF.

About this clonotype: Compared with germline, one end of the junction differs, possibly owing to a read error. The rearrangement joins TRBV10-2 to TRBJ2-7; D is unclear. This CDR3 comprises 14 residues. The V gene's germline CDR1 is WSHSY and CDR2 SAAADI. The CDR3, as DNA: TGCGCCAGGAGTGAGATAGGCAGAACCTACGAGCAGTACTTC. The encoded protein is CARSEIGRTYEQYF.

V and J are TRBV28 and TRBJ2-5; no clear D gene. CDR1 and CDR2 from the germline V gene are MDHEN and SYDVKM. The CDR3 sequence is 14 residues long. V lost 8 bases and J lost 4, with 17 bases in between. DNA of the CDR3: TGTGCCAGCTCCTTAGCTAGGGTCGGAGAGACCCAGTACTTC. This translates into CASSLARVGETQYF.

This clonotype was counted only a few times. The genes are TRBV7-9 and TRBJ2-5; 7 bases fit TRBD2. The J segment lost 2 bases and the V segment lost 1 base, leaving 4 bases of the junction unmatched. The CDR3 length is 15 residues. Germline CDR1 reads SEHNR; CDR2 reads FQNEAQ (reference sequence). Written as DNA, the CDR3 is TGTGCCAGCAGCTTAGGGGCGGGAGCGCAAGAGACCCAGTACTTC. Encoded protein: CASSLGAGAQETQYF.

In nucleotides, the CDR3 is TGCAGTGCCTGGGCTAGCGGGTTCTACGAGCAGTACTTC. It translates to CSAWASGFYEQYF. The J gene is TRBJ2-7, the V gene TRBV20-1; 8 bases match TRBD2. V dropped 6 bases and J dropped 3; count of bases not matched to a gene: 7. The CDR3 has 13 residues. The V gene's germline CDR1 is DFQATT and CDR2 SNEGSKA (reference sequence).